These 20 T cell receptor beta chains were all obtained from the same sample, sequenced in a study of beta chain features in type 1 diabetes. What was sequenced were expressed TCRB transcripts, since all of the isolated RNA had been reverse transcribed. The protocol was immunoSEQ multiplex PCR, while the TCRdb copy is restricted to in-frame clones and leaves out a portion. The sample consists of about 360,000 clones, about 12% of them appearing once. The source material was naive CD4+ T cells from blood. The receptors were sampled from a man aged 18 to 29 in good health.

This clone was seen a few times. V is TRBV5-6 and J is TRBJ1-1; no definite D call. Per germline, CDR1 SGHDT and CDR2 YYEEEE. This CDR3 has 14 residues. V lost 4 bases and J lost 5, with 15 bases in between. CDR3 region: CASSMGLGGTEAFF. The CDR3 nucleotides are TGTGCCAGCAGCATGGGATTAGGAGGGACTGAAGCTTTCTTT. Based on the CDR3 plus reference TRBV5-6 and TRBJ1-1, the full variable domain is DAGVTQSPTHLIKTRGQQVTLRCSPKSGHDTVSWYQQALGQGPQFIFQYYEEEERQRGNFPDRFSGHQFPNYSSELNVNALLLGDSALYLCASSMGLGGTEAFFGQGTRLTVV.

The chain uses TRBV10-3 and TRBJ2-2, with D tentatively TRBD2 (5 bases). Trimming cost V 6 bases and J 5 bases, with 10 bases left between them. Germline CDR1 and CDR2: ENHRY and SYGVKD. There are 13 residues in the CDR3. The CDR3 here is CAISDYVTGELFF. CDR3 bases: TGTGCCATCAGCGACTATGTTACCGGGGAGCTGTTTTTT.

This chain links TRBV30 with TRBJ1-1; no firm D call. Germline loops: CDR1 GTSNPN, CDR2 SVGIG (reference sequence). V lost 2 bases and J 4 bases, leaving 11 bases between the germline ends. The CDR3 is 13 amino acids. The DNA for the CDR3 is TGTGCCTGGAGTACGGGGTGGGCCACTGAAGCTTTCTTT. Residues: CAWSTGWATEAFF.

J is TRBJ2-7 and V is TRBV29-1; TRBD2 aligns across 8 bases. This CDR3 region has 14 residues. Germline lookup yields CDR1 SQVTM and CDR2 ANQGSEA. J gave up 2 bases and V 4 bases, and 7 bases lay outside the gene matches. The chain's CDR3 is CSVGGGTRTYEQYF. The CDR3 coding sequence is TGCAGCGTTGGGGGTGGGACTAGAACCTACGAGCAGTACTTC.

This clone was observed a handful of times. The genes are TRBV5-1 and TRBJ2-7; TRBD2 matches 7 bases. With V trimmed by 5 bases and J by 7 bases, 18 bases remained unmatched. CDR1 is SGHRS and CDR2 is YFSETQ in the germline V gene. CDR3 length equals 16 residues. CDR3 nucleotide sequence: TGCGCCAGCAGTCAGCCTAGCGGCCCTGATCCGGGGGAGCAGTACTTC. Its protein product is CASSQPSGPDPGEQYF. Full variable domain (missing parts from reference TRBV5-1 and TRBJ2-7): KAGVTQTPRYLIKTRGQQVTLSCSPISGHRSVSWYQQTPGQGLQFLFEYFSETQRNKGNFPGRFSGRQFSNSRSEMNVSTLELGDSALYLCASSQPSGPDPGEQYFGPGTRLTVT.

This clone was seen a few times. The gene calls are TRBV7-9 and TRBJ2-4; 10 positions match TRBD1. The length of the CDR3 is 15 residues. The germline V gene encodes CDR1 SEHNR and CDR2 FQNEAQ (reference sequence). J was trimmed by 3 bases and V by 5 bases; bases with no gene match: 4. This chain's CDR3 is CASSTGTGDKNIQYF. CDR3 sequence (DNA): TGTGCCAGCAGCACCGGGACAGGGGACAAAAACATTCAGTACTTC.

This rearrangement joins TRBV4-2 to TRBJ1-5; D is undetermined. Between the trimmed V and J ends, which lost 5 bases and 0 bases, there was a span of 8 bases. Germline V gene data show CDR1 as LGHNA and CDR2 as YNFKEQ. This CDR3 has 14 amino acids. CDR3 DNA: TGTGCCAGCAGCGTCATTGTTAGCAATCAGCCCCAGCATTTT. It yields the protein CASSVIVSNQPQHF.

Only a few counts were recorded for this clone. V is TRBV5-6 and J is TRBJ1-4; D not certain. This CDR3 spans 14 amino acids. Trimming left V 0 bases short and J 7 bases short, with 10 bases between. Germline V gene lookup returns CDR1 SGHDT and CDR2 YYEEEE. DNA for the CDR3: TGTGCCAGCAGCTTGGGACAACACGGTGAAAAACTGTTTTTT. Translation gives CASSLGQHGEKLFF.

In its sample, this clone was seen a few times. The V call is TRBV9, the J call TRBJ2-4; 9 bases map to TRBD1. CDR1 and CDR2 (germline): SGDLS, YYNGEE. The CDR3 has 13 residues. The trim removed 4 bases at V and 8 bases at J, leaving 4 bases unmatched. CDR3 protein: CASSTDRGYIQYF. CDR3 sequence (DNA): TGTGCCAGCAGCACGGACAGGGGATACATTCAGTACTTC.

In regard to this clone: Other DNA variants within this sample encode the same CDR3. This chain joins TRBV5-1 and TRBJ2-3, with 11 bases that match TRBD2. The germline CDR1 and CDR2 sequences are SGHRS and YFSETQ. The CDR3 has 15 amino acids. The ends lost 0 bases at V and 6 bases at J; junction bases unmatched: 3. CDR3 nucleotide sequence: TGCGCCAGCAGCTTGGAGACTAGCGGGACGGATACGCAGTATTTT. Translated: CASSLETSGTDTQYF.

This chain links TRBV7-2 with TRBJ1-5; 8 bases are a match to TRBD1. Per the germline V gene, CDR1 is SGHTA and CDR2 is FQGNSA. After removal of 1 base from V and 5 bases from J, the junction contained 4 bases not matched to a gene. CDR3 length: 15 residues. The CDR3 sequence: CASSLGTGQYQPQHF. DNA for the CDR3: TGTGCCAGCAGCTTAGGGACAGGGCAATATCAGCCCCAGCATTTT.

This clone turned up a few times. The V call is TRBV28, the J call TRBJ1-1, with a weak D call TRBD1 (6 bases). Trimming took 6 bases from V and 0 from J, leaving 14 bases between them. The CDR3 covers 15 residues. Per germline, CDR1 MDHEN and CDR2 SYDVKM. In nucleotides, the CDR3 is TGTGCCAGCAGCACCGGGACACTTCTGAACACTGAAGCTTTCTTT. Translating it yields CASSTGTLLNTEAFF.

This chain uses TRBV4-3 with TRBJ1-4, with 9 bases that match TRBD1. J lost 7 bases, V lost 1 base, and 7 bases had no gene match. This CDR3 region has 16 residues. In germline, CDR1 is LGHNA, CDR2 YSLEER. The chain's CDR3 is CASSQGPGQGIEKLFF. CDR3 bases: TGCGCCAGCAGCCAAGGCCCCGGACAGGGGATTGAAAAACTGTTTTTT.

The chain links TRBV30 to TRBJ2-7; D might be TRBD1 (5 bases). The ends were cut back, 0 bases at V and 8 bases at J, with 8 bases in the middle. Germline values: CDR1 GTSNPN, CDR2 SVGIG (reference sequence). The CDR3 sequence is 11 residues long. The CDR3 nucleotides read TGTGCCTGGAGTGTACAGGTCCAGCAGTACTTC. Translating gives CAWSVQVQQYF.

This clone has only a few counts. The chain recombines TRBV28 with TRBJ1-2, with TRBD1 identical over 8 bases. The germline V gene encodes CDR1 MDHEN and CDR2 SYDVKM. CDR3 length: 12 residues. The trim removed 6 bases at V and 8 bases at J, leaving 5 bases unmatched. The CDR3 DNA reads as TGTGCCAGCAGGGAGACAGGGGTGGGCTACACCTTC. It is translated as CASRETGVGYTF.

This chain links TRBV5-4 with TRBJ2-2, with 10 bases that match TRBD2. Germline V lookup: CDR1 SGHNT, CDR2 YYREEE (reference sequence). The CDR3 extends over 15 amino acids. The V gene end was trimmed by 2 bases and the J gene end by 8 bases; junction bases not matched to a gene: 6. The chain's CDR3 is CASSLNSGGIGELFF. The DNA for the CDR3 is TGTGCCAGCAGCTTAAATAGCGGGGGGATAGGGGAGCTGTTTTTT.

CDR3 sequence reads: CASSSMTAPYGYTF. DNA for the CDR3: TGTGCCAGCAGTTCGATGACAGCTCCCTATGGCTACACCTTC. The V and J genes are TRBV28 and TRBJ1-2; D is possibly TRBD1 (5 bases). The CDR3 runs to 14 residues. Germline CDR1 MDHEN, CDR2 SYDVKM. The V and J ends lost 4 bases and 4 bases respectively, with 13 bases between them.

This clone came up a few times. V and J are TRBV19 and TRBJ1-1; no clear D. Trimming pared 3 bases from V and 1 base from J, leaving 12 bases between. Germline CDR1 is LNHDA and CDR2 is SQIVND (reference sequence). There are 15 residues in the CDR3. CDR3 in DNA: TGTGCCAGTAGTATTCTGGCACGCTCGAACACTGAAGCTTTCTTT. The encoded protein is CASSILARSNTEAFF.

The chain joins TRBV7-2 to TRBJ2-5; 7 bases fit TRBD1. The CDR3 is 13 residues long. Germline CDR1 and CDR2: SGHTA and FQGNSA. The ends lost 3 bases at V and 5 bases at J; junction bases unmatched: 3. The CDR3 is CASSFDREETQYF. The CDR3 DNA is TGTGCCAGCAGCTTTGACAGGGAGGAGACCCAGTACTTC.

The chain joins TRBV5-1 to TRBJ2-2; 10 bases line up with TRBD1. Germline loops: CDR1 SGHRS, CDR2 YFSETQ. The length of the CDR3 is 19 residues. Trimming took 0 bases from V and 1 from J; bases not matched to a gene: 9. Written as DNA, the CDR3 is TGCGCCAGCAGCTTGGCCGGGACAGGGGAACATGGGAACACCGGGGAGCTGTTTTTT. Protein: CASSLAGTGEHGNTGELFF.